This T cell receptor beta chain came from a study of cytotoxic CD8 clonotypes in ibrutinib-treated CLL. Study summary: Of a cohort that held 11 to 12 relapsed/refractory and around 15 treatment-naive patients, approximately 18 were IGHV unmutated. Complete response was seen in 2 patients and partial in roughly 25; about twelve progressed and around 14 stayed remitted after a median around 68 months. Once treatment had gone on for a median of 12 months, range 6 to 36, response samples were drawn. Study observations and caveats: Sustained-remission and progressing patients were not sampled at matched times.

On this clone itself: Its matching antigen is unknown.

Repertoires were generated with immunoSEQ multiplex PCR, while TCRdb's copy carries only in-frame clones and drops some. The sample consists of 200,000 or so clones, approximately 75% of them appearing once. The sequencing used PBMCs, collected after 12 months of ibrutinib treatment. The receptor was derived from a human donor with chronic lymphocytic leukemia.

The CDR3: CSCRGPYGYTF. The CDR3 region has the DNA TGCAGCTGCAGGGGACCCTATGGCTACACCTTC. This sequence joins TRBV29-1 and TRBJ1-2; D possibly corresponds to TRBD1 (6 bases). V was trimmed by 8 bases and J by 4 bases, leaving 11 bases between them. From germline, CDR1 is SQVTM and CDR2 ANQGSEA. The CDR3 spans 11 residues.